By share, the clone carrying this TCR beta chain ranks as medium-sized. No antigen is known for it. 60 Vbeta and 13 Jbeta primers were used in PCR. Assay: immunoSEQ multiplex PCR; the TCRdb copy retains only in-frame clones and omits some. The data contain 80,000 or so clones, under 70% of them singletons. This specimen comes from a study of cytomegalovirus exposure and HLA in healthy donors. The donors were healthy bone marrow donors. The V end lost 7 bases, the J end lost 3 bases, and 19 bases lay between the germline ends. Germline V CDR1 and CDR2: MDHEN, SYDVKM. The length of the CDR3 is 16 residues. The study, taken as a whole, reports: What was likely a sequencing artifact was a cluster of highly shared sequence variants.

This TCR came from a young man in good health and CMV-seropositive. The sequenced sample was PBMCs. The chain employs TRBV28 and TRBJ2-1, with D unclear. CDR3 protein: CASNLRSPQFYNEQFF. CDR3 in DNA: TGTGCCAGCAACCTCAGGTCCCCTCAATTCTACAATGAGCAGTTCTTC.